The 31 T cell receptor beta chains presented below share a single source sample, sequenced in a study of T cell responses to AZD1222 COVID-19 vaccine. TCRdb keeps only in-frame clones here, not all; method: immunoSEQ multiplex PCR. The sample includes 140,000 or so clones, about 89% of them seen just once. The input for sequencing was peripheral blood, taken 28 days after the second dose of the MenACWY control vaccine. All receptors come from an adult who received the MenACWY meningococcal vaccine as a control.

J is TRBJ1-4 and V is TRBV6-1; 8 nucleotides match TRBD1. CDR1 MNHNS and CDR2 SASEGT come from the germline V gene. The CDR3 runs 14 residues. Trimming took 5 bases from V and 7 from J; bases not matched to a gene: 6. CDR3 nucleotide sequence: TGTGCCAGCAGTCCCCAGGGGGCGGGTGAAAAACTGTTTTTT. Protein: CASSPQGAGEKLFF.

This chain links TRBV5-6 with TRBJ2-1; 12 bases match TRBD2. CDR3 size: 16 residues. Germline CDR1 is SGHDT and CDR2 is YYEEEE. J lost 6 bases, V lost 3 bases, and 7 bases had no gene match. DNA of the CDR3: TGTGCCAGCAGCTCCGTCCCTAGCGGGAGGGTCAATGAGCAGTTCTTC. Translated, it gives CASSSVPSGRVNEQFF.

The V gene is TRBV6-5, the J gene TRBJ1-1; 10 bases line up with TRBD1. V was clipped by 1 base and J by 4 bases; unmatched bases: 3. Per the germline V gene, CDR1 is MNHEY and CDR2 is SVGAGI. There are 15 residues in the CDR3. As DNA, the CDR3 is TGTGCCAGCAGTTACTGGGGACAGGGGAGCACTGAAGCTTTCTTT. This gives the protein CASSYWGQGSTEAFF.

This clone is a singleton in its sample. The chain combines TRBV2 with TRBJ1-1; 8 nucleotides match TRBD1. The germline V gene has CDR1 SNHLY and CDR2 FYNNEI. The ends lost 6 bases at V and 1 base at J; junction bases unmatched: 4. The CDR3 extends over 14 amino acids. The DNA of the CDR3 is TGTGCCAGCAGGGACAGGGCGACGAACACTGAAGCTTTCTTT. Its translation is CASRDRATNTEAFF.

The chain is built from TRBV2 and TRBJ1-2, with 7 bases aligning to TRBD1. With 7 bases clipped from V and 4 bases from J, the junction kept 6 bases outside the gene matches. Germline-derived CDR1 and CDR2 are SNHLY and FYNNEI. This CDR3 region has 13 residues. The CDR3 protein is CASMGDSSYGYTF. For the CDR3, the DNA is TGTGCCAGCATGGGGGACAGCAGCTATGGCTACACCTTC.

This chain's CDR3 is CASSAQGFTGGAGGNTIYF. CDR3 nucleotides: TGTGCCAGCAGCGCCCAGGGGTTTACAGGGGGCGCAGGTGGAAACACCATATATTTT. This chain connects TRBV9 to TRBJ1-3; the match to TRBD1 covers 9 bases. This CDR3 has 19 residues. Germline V gene sequence: CDR1 SGDLS, CDR2 YYNGEE. The trim removed 3 bases at V and 3 bases at J, leaving 16 bases unmatched.

V and J are TRBV19 and TRBJ2-7, with TRBD2 matching over 12 bases. Trimming at V came to 6 bases and at J to 2 bases, leaving 5 bases not matched to a gene. CDR1 and CDR2 (germline): LNHDA, SQIVND (reference sequence). The CDR3 runs 15 residues. The DNA of the CDR3 is TGTGCCAGTAGCGGACTAGCGGGAAAAACCTACGAGCAGTACTTC. Translated: CASSGLAGKTYEQYF.

This chain uses TRBV5-1 with TRBJ2-7; no firm D call. The germline V gene encodes CDR1 SGHRS and CDR2 YFSETQ. With 0 bases removed from V and 2 bases from J, the gap between germline ends came to 9 bases. This CDR3 comprises 14 residues. The CDR3 DNA is TGCGCCAGCAGCTTGGGGACCGCAGCCTACGAGCAGTACTTC. This sequence encodes CASSLGTAAYEQYF.

V usage is TRBV6-2 or TRBV6-3 and J usage is TRBJ2-7; the match to TRBD2 covers 11 bases. V trimming: 5 bases; J trimming: 4 bases; junction bases outside the gene matches: 13. The CDR3 length is 17 residues. The germline V gene encodes CDR1 MNHEY and CDR2 SVGEGT. CDR3 nucleotide sequence: TGTGCCAGCAGTCGGTTCCCGAAGGGGACTAGCGGATACGAGCAGTACTTC. It translates to CASSRFPKGTSGYEQYF.

The J gene is TRBJ2-1, the V gene TRBV7-2; 7 positions match TRBD1. CDR3 length equals 15 residues. CDR1 is SGHTA, CDR2 FQGNSA, per germline. V was pared by 2 bases and J by 6 bases, with 7 bases of the junction left unmatched. The DNA of the CDR3 is TGTGCCAGCAGCTTATTCCCCACAGGGGTCAATGAGCAGTTCTTC. Its translation: CASSLFPTGVNEQFF.

V gene TRBV7-8 combines with J gene TRBJ2-3; the D call may be TRBD1 or TRBD2 (5 bases each). The V gene's germline CDR1 is SGHVS and CDR2 FQNEAQ. Trimming cost V 2 bases and J 4 bases, with 16 bases left between them. CDR3 size: 16 residues. The DNA of the CDR3 is TGTGCCAGCAGCTTAAACCCCAGAGGGGTTTCAGATACGCAGTATTTT. As protein: CASSLNPRGVSDTQYF. Complete variable domain (other parts from reference TRBV7-8 and TRBJ2-3): GAGVSQSPRYKVAKRGQDVALRCDPISGHVSLFWYQQALGQGPEFLTYFQNEAQLDKSGLPSDRFFAERPEGSVSTLKIQRTQQEDSAVYLCASSLNPRGVSDTQYFGPGTRLTVL.

This clone was counted a single time. The chain couples TRBV6-5 to TRBJ2-1; 9 bases fit TRBD1. J gave up 7 bases and V 6 bases, and 7 bases lay outside the gene matches. In germline, CDR1 is MNHEY, CDR2 SVGAGI. The CDR3 is made up of 14 amino acids. In DNA form, the CDR3 reads TGTGCCAGCAGGCCACAGGGGGCAGGTAATGAGCAGTTCTTC. Its protein is CASRPQGAGNEQFF.

This sequence joins TRBV5-5 and TRBJ2-5; D may correspond to TRBD1 or TRBD2 (5 bases each). V was trimmed by 0 bases and J by 3 bases, leaving 15 bases between them. The germline V gene encodes CDR1 SGHKS and CDR2 YYEKEE (reference sequence). The CDR3 runs 16 residues. In DNA, the CDR3 is TGTGCCAGCAGCTTGGGGCTCTTGGGGGTGAAAGAGACCCAGTACTTC. Translating it yields CASSLGLLGVKETQYF.

The rearrangement joins TRBV4-3 to TRBJ2-5, with 11 positions matching TRBD2. Germline V gene sequence: CDR1 LGHNA, CDR2 YSLEER. The CDR3 contains 15 residues. Trimming removed 1 base from V and 4 bases from J; junction bases left unmatched: 2. CDR3 loop: CASSQALAGVETQYF. CDR3 bases: TGCGCCAGCAGCCAAGCACTAGCGGGAGTAGAGACCCAGTACTTC.

This chain uses TRBV19 with TRBJ2-7; 7 bases agree with TRBD1. The length of the CDR3 is 14 residues. Unmatched junction bases numbered 5, after V lost 0 bases and J lost 6 bases. CDR1 and CDR2 (germline): LNHDA, SQIVND (reference sequence). CDR3 sequence reads: CASSIDGTAFEQYF. The CDR3 DNA sequence: TGTGCCAGTAGTATAGATGGGACAGCTTTCGAGCAGTACTTC.

CDR3 bases: TGTGCCAGCAGCTTGGGTCCCCCCCAGAACTATGGCTACACCTTC. Translating it yields CASSLGPPQNYGYTF. The rearrangement uses TRBV5-4 and TRBJ1-2, with D unclear. Trimming removed 0 bases at V and 2 bases at J, with 11 bases between. Germline V gene data show CDR1 as SGHNT and CDR2 as YYREEE (reference sequence). CDR3 length: 15 amino acids.

The chain couples TRBV5-6 to TRBJ2-4; 8 bases map to TRBD1. Germline values: CDR1 SGHDT, CDR2 YYEEEE. The CDR3 is made up of 12 amino acids. J was trimmed by 15 bases and V by 4 bases; bases with no gene match: 9. CDR3 protein: CASSKRDRNPYF. The CDR3 DNA reads as TGTGCCAGCAGCAAACGGGACAGGAATCCGTACTTC. The variable domain in full, completed from reference TRBV5-6 and TRBJ2-4, reads DAGVTQSPTHLIKTRGQQVTLRCSPKSGHDTVSWYQQALGQGPQFIFQYYEEEERQRGNFPDRFSGHQFPNYSSELNVNALLLGDSALYLCASSKRDRNPYFGAGTRLSVL.

The J gene is TRBJ2-7, the V gene TRBV4-2, with no clear D. Germline CDR1 and CDR2: LGHNA and YNFKEQ. CDR3 length: 17 amino acids. The V and J ends lost 0 bases and 2 bases respectively, with 17 bases between them. The CDR3 DNA reads TGTGCCAGCAGCCAAGATTTTCAGGACGCATTCACCTACGAGCAGTACTTC. Amino acid sequence: CASSQDFQDAFTYEQYF.

The V gene is TRBV28, the J gene TRBJ1-5; D ambiguous. Germline V gives CDR1 MDHEN, CDR2 SYDVKM. V lost 5 bases, J lost 3 bases, and 8 bases lay in between. The CDR3 has 13 amino acids. CDR3 residues: CASSRVFNQPQHF. The DNA for the CDR3 is TGTGCCAGCAGTCGGGTCTTCAATCAGCCCCAGCATTTT.

The gene calls are TRBV24-1 and TRBJ2-3; D is uncertain. This CDR3 has 15 amino acids. V lost 3 bases and J 2 bases, leaving 11 bases between the germline ends. In germline, CDR1 is KGHDR, CDR2 SFDVKD. The CDR3 reads CATSDPNTHTDTQYF. In nucleotides, the CDR3 is TGTGCCACCAGTGATCCTAACACACACACAGATACGCAGTATTTT.

This chain's CDR3 is CASSRGANTDTQYF. Here the CDR3 DNA reads TGTGCCAGCAGCAGAGGGGCTAACACAGATACGCAGTATTTT. The chain is built from TRBV27 and TRBJ2-3; the D call may be TRBD1 or TRBD2 (5 bases each). Looked up from germline, CDR1 is MNHEY and CDR2 is SMNVEV (reference sequence). The CDR3 covers 14 residues. Trimming shortened V by 6 bases and J by 2 bases, and 12 bases separated the two germline ends.

This chain connects TRBV28 to TRBJ1-3, with a possible D match to TRBD1 (5 bases). CDR3 length equals 15 residues. Germline values: CDR1 MDHEN, CDR2 SYDVKM. The V end lost 3 bases, the J end lost 4 bases, and 13 bases lay between the germline ends. The CDR3 protein is CASSLGEASGNTIYF. CDR3 DNA sequence: TGTGCCAGCAGTTTGGGGGAGGCCTCGGGAAACACCATATATTTT.

The chain uses TRBV7-9 and TRBJ1-1, with D unresolved. The CDR3 totals 14 residues. In germline, CDR1 is SEHNR, CDR2 FQNEAQ (reference sequence). Trimming left V 1 base short and J 4 bases short, with 10 bases between. DNA for the CDR3: TGTGCCAGCAGCTTAGGAGGGCTCGGCACTGAAGCTTTCTTT. It codes for CASSLGGLGTEAFF.

The chain has TRBV28 and TRBJ2-1, with 13 bases that match TRBD2. This CDR3 region has 15 residues. Germline V gene data show CDR1 as MDHEN and CDR2 as SYDVKM. The junction had 6 bases not matched to a gene; V was cut back by 6 bases and J by 7 bases. Here the CDR3 reads CASSPGLAGVNEQFF. DNA of the CDR3: TGTGCCAGCAGCCCAGGACTAGCGGGAGTGAATGAGCAGTTCTTC.

This clone came up once. This chain joins TRBV7-6 and TRBJ2-2; tentatively, D is TRBD1 (6 bases). V shed 6 bases and J shed 0 bases, with 29 bases lying between them. This CDR3 has 21 amino acids. CDR1 and CDR2 (germline): SGHVS, FNYEAQ. The CDR3 protein is CASRLPPGQGSGGANTGELFF. The CDR3 coding sequence is TGTGCCAGCAGGTTACCCCCAGGCCAGGGGAGTGGTGGGGCGAACACCGGGGAGCTGTTTTTT.

The genes are TRBV12-5 and TRBJ2-5, with 7 positions matching TRBD1. V was pared by 5 bases and J by 1 base, with 7 bases of the junction left unmatched. In germline, CDR1 is LGHNT, CDR2 FRNRAP. CDR3 length equals 15 residues. The CDR3 nucleotides read TGTGCTAGTGGTCCCGGGACAGATATCCAAGAGACCCAGTACTTC. Protein sequence: CASGPGTDIQETQYF.

The J gene is TRBJ2-1, the V gene TRBV19, with D perhaps matching TRBD1 (6 bases). Trimming shortened V by 6 bases and J by 3 bases, and 12 bases separated the two germline ends. The CDR3 has 14 amino acids. Looked up from germline, CDR1 is LNHDA and CDR2 is SQIVND (reference sequence). The CDR3 loop is CASSYGQIYNEQFF. CDR3 DNA sequence: TGTGCCAGTAGCTATGGACAGATCTACAATGAGCAGTTCTTC.

The J gene is TRBJ2-7, the V gene TRBV5-5; 12 bases are a match to TRBD1. The V segment lost 4 bases and the J segment 2 bases; nucleotides outside the gene matches: 4. The germline CDR1 and CDR2 sequences are SGHKS and YYEKEE (reference sequence). CDR3 length equals 15 residues. Written as DNA, the CDR3 is TGTGCCAGCAGCCTCGGGACAGGGGGCACCTACGAGCAGTACTTC. As protein: CASSLGTGGTYEQYF.

V and J are TRBV28 and TRBJ2-1; 7 bases map to TRBD1. The germline V gene encodes CDR1 MDHEN and CDR2 SYDVKM. With V trimmed by 7 bases and J by 4 bases, 10 bases remained unmatched. This CDR3 contains 15 residues. The CDR3 region has the DNA TGTGCCAGCAATTCCCGGGACAGACATTACAATGAGCAGTTCTTC. This gives the protein CASNSRDRHYNEQFF.

The chain combines TRBV5-1 with TRBJ2-3, with D tentatively TRBD1 (7 bases). Per germline, CDR1 SGHRS and CDR2 YFSETQ. V lost 2 bases and J lost 2, with 18 bases in between. There are 17 residues in the CDR3. The CDR3 sequence is CASSLLGRQGLTDTQYF. In DNA form, the CDR3 reads TGCGCCAGCAGCTTACTCGGGAGACAGGGACTCACAGATACGCAGTATTTT.

The chain has TRBV7-2 and TRBJ2-1; 10 nucleotides line up with TRBD1. The CDR3 totals 15 residues. The germline V gene has CDR1 SGHTA and CDR2 FQGNSA. The V segment lost 3 bases and the J segment 3 bases; nucleotides outside the gene matches: 2. CDR3 in amino acids: CASSLDRGVYNEQFF. The CDR3 region has the DNA TGTGCCAGCAGCTTGGACAGGGGGGTCTACAATGAGCAGTTCTTC.